The text below deals with one T cell receptor (beta chain). The data were taken from a study of blood T cell repertoires in COVID-19. Looking at the study overall: The origin of the acute and convalescent COVID-19 samples was the United States, Italy and Spain.

In the original analysis: How many nucleated cells were present was estimated from reference gene primer amplification. Using immunoSEQ multiplex PCR, the repertoire was profiled, and TCRdb retains in-frame clones only, with some absent. V and J calls and clone size follow that table, whereas D and trimming were derived from the DNA. The data contain around 100,000 clones, roughly nine tenths of them singletons. The germline V gene has CDR1 SGHRS and CDR2 YFSETQ. V lost 0 bases, J lost 7 bases, and 13 bases lay in between. This CDR3 has 15 residues. The rearrangement links TRBV5-1 to TRBJ1-4; D is unclear. The source of this sequence is a human donor in a cohort sampled during active COVID-19. The sequencing sample was made of peripheral blood. This chain's CDR3 is CASSLAQPRGEKLFF. The CDR3 nucleotides are TGCGCCAGCAGCTTGGCTCAGCCTCGGGGTGAAAAACTGTTTTTT.